Here is one T cell receptor beta chain with its context. The antigen it binds to is not known. Base qualities are not recorded, but no much larger clone differs from it by a single base. The cohort consisted of 650 to 700 healthy bone marrow donors. All cohort members were sampled while nominally healthy, although unrecorded immune exposures were likely present. The donor tested CMV seronegative, placing the donor among the 300 to 450 seronegative members of the cohort. A peripheral blood sample was collected from each donor, and TCR beta sequencing was performed on peripheral blood mononuclear cells. Genomic DNA was extracted from the blood cell samples with the Qiagen DNeasy Blood Extraction Kit. Preparation of the library involved the immunoSEQ multiplex PCR assay. A mixture of 60 forward primers for TCR Vbeta segments and 13 reverse primers for TCR Jbeta segments was used in the multiplex PCR. Amplification of the CDR3 region of rearranged TCR beta genes was performed with a multiplex PCR assay on genomic DNA. The Illumina HiSeq System was used to sequence the amplified TCR beta libraries as 87-base-pair reads. The authors' pipeline ran thus. Across the roughly 640 repertoires, a later analysis counted around 80 million unique TCR beta chains, 9.5 million to 12 million of which were shared by at least two donors. To remove PCR and sequencing errors, raw reads were error-corrected and collapsed into unique sequences using a nearest-neighbor algorithm that merged closely related sequences. CDR3 sequences were aligned to IMGT reference sequences to assign V, D and J gene segments. For a sequence to be retained, a match of at least six nucleotides was required to both a V gene segment and a J gene segment. Rearrangements were classified as productive when the CDR3 lacked stop codons and remained in frame with V and J, and all other rearrangements were classified as non-productive. Following IMGT convention, CDR3 was defined as the stretch from the second conserved V-encoded cysteine up to the conserved J-encoded phenylalanine. The earlier analysis of 550 to 650 of the donors excluded any sequence lacking an unambiguous match to a single V gene segment. In an earlier analysis of 450 to 750 of the donors, a V segment was called functional when productive rearrangements were above 56.7%, and segregating when the standard deviation between donors exceeded 5%. A statistical classification framework was developed to diagnose cytomegalovirus status using the catalog of TCR beta chain sequences. V and J gene assignment, in a later analysis, came from comparing TCR nucleotide sequences with IMGT/GENE-DB human TR gene sequences. The TCRdist pipeline was used in a later analysis to assign CDR3 sequences and most-parsimonious VDJ recombination scenarios. In a later analysis, each TCR beta chain was defined by its CDR3 amino acid sequence together with its V-gene family, and reads lacking a unique V-gene family were excluded. In a later analysis, nearly 600 highly shared, low-generation-probability nucleotide sequences were removed to address suspected cross-contamination and a sequencing artifact. In a later analysis, a clonal expansion index for each public chain was calculated from normalized within-repertoire ranks of inferred template counts. In a later analysis, generation probabilities were computed with a VDJ recombination model fitted to out-of-frame rearrangements, and the resulting probabilities were checked against IGoR. In a later analysis, TCR-TCR, TCR-HLA and TCR-CMV co-occurrence was scored with hypergeometric tests, and a repertoire-size bias correction was applied to TCR pairs. A later analysis estimated false discovery rates by permuting HLA or CMV assignments 20 times. A later analysis grouped co-occurring TCRs with DBSCAN, adding TCRdist sequence similarity when clustering within HLA-allele-positive subsets. For co-occurrence clustering, repertoires with fewer than 30,000 or more than 120,000 public chains were excluded, along with four to six repertoires with anomalous nucleotide sharing. The table was pulled from immuneACCESS by TCRdb, which kept in-frame rearrangements only. Such tables lose some clones; where checked, under half of the loss comes from unresolved V genes, and the rest has no known cause. The DNA was the basis for D and trimming; V, J and clone size are from that table. The sample data list 150,000 to 200,000 clones, and just under 80% of these were observed just once. The biggest ten clones account for 2.5% to 3% of the sample.

The entry originates in a study of cytomegalovirus exposure and HLA in healthy donors (dated by TCRdb to about 2017). About the full investigation: An earlier analysis of 550 to 700 of the donors reported about 290 Gb of sequence data and 117 million unique TCR beta sequences from 150 million to 200 million T cells. On average, about 200,000 unique TCR beta nucleotide sequences were sequenced per donor among more than 350 genotyped donors of the cohort, with about 17% of those sequences being non-productive. The study was designed to test whether signatures of past pathogen exposure could be identified by cataloging public T cell receptors. Class I and class II HLA loci were covered by the typing at four-digit resolution. The number of donors typed differed by locus, with about 629-630 for A, B, C, DRB1 and DQB1, around 500 for DQA1, under 610 for DPA1, and under 490 for DPB1. In an earlier analysis of roughly 540 of the donors, high-throughput TCR beta sequencing was used to judge whether each TCR beta V gene segment behaved as functional or pseudogenic. Besides the first cohort of more than 650 subjects, a separate validation cohort made up of about 120 different subjects was used. An early release that covered approximately 600 HLA-typed donors contained about 300 gigabases of sequencing data and 85 million to 100 million unique TCR sequences. In a later analysis, previously published TCR beta repertoires from some 640 donors were re-analyzed and high-resolution HLA genotyping was added so that TCR occurrence patterns could be studied. Four to six DR-DQ haplotypes were handled as single units for association and clustering, since linkage in the cohort was strong. Donor age, sex, ethnicity and CMV serostatus were compiled together with the repertoire data. In a later genetic analysis, genome-wide SNP genotypes for about 55% of the roughly 670 donors were used, and that subset was treated as a discovery cohort. Among the roughly 390 genotyped donors, around 81% belonged to the genetic ancestry cluster associated with self-reported Caucasian donors. To predict cytomegalovirus infection status, the study combined high-throughput TCR immunosequencing, statistical association of individual TCRs with disease status, and machine learning. The study profiled the T cell repertoires of about 720 subjects by immunosequencing and related them to cytomegalovirus serostatus. All discovery cohort repertoires had been generated on a single sequencing platform. Rather than drawing on any new phenotypic data, the later analysis identified candidate immune exposures from TCR beta sequences and the way those sequences occurred across donors. General study outcomes and caveats: A further reported finding was that TCR beta sequences accurately predicted the HLA-A and HLA-B alleles for most subjects in the first cohort. The study listed over 150 TCR beta chains as associated with cytomegalovirus. According to a later analysis, TCR association rates differed among HLA loci, with DRB1 alleles showing the most associated TCRs and HLA-C alleles showing the fewest. A later analysis associated some 17,000 TCR beta sequences with specific HLA alleles at a false discovery rate of 0.05. A later genetic analysis reported fewer N-insertions in productive TCRs among donors in an Asian-associated ancestry cluster than the roughly 640-donor mean. In a later analysis, most CMV-associated TCR beta chains were found to appear HLA-restricted, with HLA associations seemingly driven largely by CMV exposure. Most TCR sequences were seen in very few donors, while some public TCRs were found in many individuals. An association between a missense DCLRE1C variant and V-gene and J-gene trimming of TCR beta chains was found in a later genetic analysis and replicated in an independent cohort. Linkage disequilibrium might explain the correlated functional status among segregating V segments, but an unknown experimental factor could not be ruled out. In a later analysis, HLA-associated TCR beta chains were found to be more clonally expanded and to have lower generation probabilities than equally common non-associated chains. Because HLA typing was unavailable for some donors at each locus, only the typed subset was used in association tests. A later analysis reported that several top co-occurrence clusters appeared linked to parvovirus B19, influenza, CMV and Epstein-Barr virus. Sequencing depth was assumed to be roughly uniform across donors in the presence/absence analyses, though that assumption may not hold. Cytomegalovirus status was reported to be diagnosed by the classifier with high specificity and sensitivity in both the original and validation cohorts. In this cohort, only TCR beta chains were sequenced, and detectable features were limited by the absence of alpha or paired-chain data. The earlier analysis of fewer than 750 of the donors excluded seventeen rarely observed V segments, including chromosome 9 orphons, because counts were too low. Some IMGT-functional V segments, including TRBV6-2 and TRBV6-3, could not be told apart with the 87-base-pair reads, so those segments were excluded. It was suggested by the authors that the approach could potentially be generalized to other disease states and immunological phenotypes. Assigning TCR associations to individual alleles was difficult when HLA alleles, especially DR and DQ, strongly co-occurred. Three of the identified cytomegalovirus-associated TCR beta chains were confirmed in vitro to be specific for cytomegalovirus antigens. The only immune exposure information available for the cohort was CMV serostatus. In an earlier analysis of some 500 of the donors, most TCR beta V segments were observed in productive rearrangements about 87% or about 30% of the time, broadly matching IMGT annotations. The sequencing pipeline was judged likely to have produced a cluster of highly shared sequence variants as a technical artifact.

CDR1 is given as MNHEY and CDR2 as SMNVEV, both from the germline V gene (reference sequence). Germline trimming amounts to 6 bases on V and 4 bases on J, with 8 as the count of junction bases outside the gene matches. From the cysteine through the phenylalanine, the CDR3 covers 15 amino acids. Left in the record is the CDR3 DNA by itself, 45 bases read in frame from the first base. The sample consisted of PBMCs. The sequence was obtained from a female donor in good health and CMV-seronegative. The chain is made from TRBV27 and TRBJ2-7, and TRBD2 aligns with 11 junction nucleotides. The CDR3 in this case is CASSKGTSGRYEQYF. The sequenced DNA is TGTGCCAGCAGCAAAGGAACTAGCGGGAGATACGAGCAGTACTTC.